This T cell receptor (beta chain) stems from a study of blood T cell repertoires in COVID-19. As for the study in general: From the United States, Italy and Spain came samples of acute and convalescent COVID-19.

With 3 bases removed from V and 6 bases from J, the gap between germline ends came to 11 bases. There are 13 residues in the CDR3. Per germline, CDR1 SGHRS and CDR2 YFSETQ. In the source study's methods: The authors estimated nucleated cell counts from reference gene primer amplification. Generated by immunoSEQ multiplex PCR, the TCRdb table keeps only in-frame clones and is missing some. D and trimming were read from the DNA, whereas the V and J calls and clone size are those reported in that table. The sample consists of under 80,000 clones, more than 75% of them appearing once. Sample: peripheral blood. The chain couples TRBV5-1 to TRBJ2-3, with a weak D call TRBD2 (6 bases). This clonotype was obtained from a human donor in a cohort sampled during active COVID-19. CDR3 DNA sequence: TGCGCCAGCAGCTACAGCGGGCCGGATACGCAGTATTTT. Translation gives CASSYSGPDTQYF.